The 14 T cell receptor beta chains given below trace back to one sample, sequenced in a study of blood T cell repertoires in COVID-19. The method was immunoSEQ multiplex PCR; TCRdb's version includes in-frame clones alone and lacks a portion of them. Of 25,000 to 35,000 clones listed, roughly nine tenths are singletons. The sample was peripheral blood. The receptors were gathered from a human donor in a cohort sampled during active COVID-19.

The J gene is TRBJ1-3, the V gene TRBV2; 9 nucleotides match TRBD1. Trimming at V came to 6 bases and at J to 4 bases, leaving 7 bases not matched to a gene. CDR3 length: 15 amino acids. From germline, CDR1 is SNHLY and CDR2 FYNNEI. CDR3 DNA: TGTGCCAGCAGCATCGACAGGGGGACAGGAAACACCATATATTTT. It is translated as CASSIDRGTGNTIYF. Filled out from reference TRBV2 and TRBJ1-3, the complete variable domain reads EPEVTQTPSHQVTQMGQEVILRCVPISNHLYFYWYRQILGQKVEFLVSFYNNEISEKSEIFDDQFSVERPDGSNFTLKIRSTKLEDSAMYFCASSIDRGTGNTIYFGEGSWLTVV.

This sequence joins TRBV11-3 and TRBJ2-3, with D possibly matching TRBD2 (6 bases). The V end lost 1 base, the J end lost 0 bases, and 8 bases lay between the germline ends. The CDR3 contains 15 residues. Germline assignment: CDR1 SGHNT and CDR2 YENEEA. The CDR3 spells CASSLGGTSTDTQYF. The CDR3 DNA is TGTGCCAGCAGCTTAGGGGGGACTAGCACAGATACGCAGTATTTT.

The chain employs TRBV7-9 and TRBJ2-2; 8 bases are shared with TRBD2. The CDR3 loop spans 16 amino acids. Germline V gene lookup returns CDR1 SEHNR and CDR2 FQNEAQ (reference sequence). Losses at the gene ends were 4 bases for V and 7 bases for J; bases not matched to a gene: 11. For the CDR3, the DNA is TGTGCCAGCAGCTCGATCGGACTAGCCTTAGGCGGGGAGCTGTTTTTT. Its protein product is CASSSIGLALGGELFF.

This sequence joins TRBV5-1 and TRBJ2-7; a weak D match, TRBD2 (6 bases). The CDR3 extends over 15 amino acids. Looked up from germline, CDR1 is SGHRS and CDR2 is YFSETQ. V gave up 4 bases and J gave up 6 bases, with 20 bases separating them. For the CDR3, the DNA is TGCGCCAGCAGCCCGGGTGGAGGGATCACTAGCGAGCAGTACTTC. As protein: CASSPGGGITSEQYF. Full variable domain (missing parts from reference TRBV5-1 and TRBJ2-7): KAGVTQTPRYLIKTRGQQVTLSCSPISGHRSVSWYQQTPGQGLQFLFEYFSETQRNKGNFPGRFSGRQFSNSRSEMNVSTLELGDSALYLCASSPGGGITSEQYFGPGTRLTVT.

The V and J genes are TRBV6-6 and TRBJ1-5; TRBD1 aligns across 8 bases. The CDR3 has 16 residues. Trimming cost V 4 bases and J 3 bases; bases outside gene matches: 8. The germline V gene encodes CDR1 MNHNY and CDR2 SVGAGI (reference sequence). The CDR3 loop reads CASSLPGQVHNQPQHF. CDR3 coding DNA: TGTGCCAGCAGTTTACCGGGACAGGTTCACAATCAGCCCCAGCATTTT.

The chain uses TRBV19 and TRBJ1-2; 10 nucleotides agree with TRBD1. The CDR3 is 17 residues long. Per the germline V gene, CDR1 is LNHDA and CDR2 is SQIVND (reference sequence). Losses at the gene ends were 4 bases for V and 0 bases for J; bases not matched to a gene: 8. CDR3 sequence (DNA): TGTGCCAGTAGTACCTGGACAGGGGGGATAGCTAACTATGGCTACACCTTC. Encoded protein: CASSTWTGGIANYGYTF.

The chain employs TRBV28 and TRBJ1-5; 9 nucleotides line up with TRBD1. The germline CDR1 and CDR2 sequences are MDHEN and SYDVKM. J lost 6 bases, V lost 3 bases, and 9 bases had no gene match. CDR3 length equals 16 residues. The CDR3 DNA follows: TGTGCCAGCAGTTTCGGGACAGGGCTGGGTGGTCAGCCCCAGCATTTT. Translated, it gives CASSFGTGLGGQPQHF.

The genes are TRBV11-3 and TRBJ2-7; D is unclear. CDR3 length: 12 residues. Trimming cost V 5 bases and J 3 bases, with 8 bases left between them. Germline values: CDR1 SGHNT, CDR2 YENEEA. The CDR3: CASSITDYEQYF. The CDR3 DNA reads TGTGCCAGCAGCATCACAGACTACGAGCAGTACTTC.

The chain couples TRBV5-1 to TRBJ2-3; D is undetermined. In germline, CDR1 is SGHRS, CDR2 YFSETQ. V gave up 5 bases and J gave up 5 bases, with 6 bases separating them. The CDR3 covers 11 residues. The CDR3 bases are TGCGCCAGCAGGTCTAAAGATACGCAGTATTTT. Its translation is CASRSKDTQYF.

The J gene is TRBJ2-2, the V gene TRBV19; D may be TRBD2 (6 bases). Germline CDR1 is LNHDA and CDR2 is SQIVND (reference sequence). Trimming stripped 4 bases from V and 7 bases from J, with 10 bases between. The CDR3 covers 13 residues. CDR3 sequence reads: CASSSQGGGELFF. The CDR3 bases are TGTGCCAGTAGTAGTCAGGGAGGCGGGGAGCTGTTTTTT.

J is TRBJ2-7 and V is TRBV6-6; the match to TRBD2 covers 7 bases. The CDR3 runs 12 residues. V lost 7 bases to trimming and J lost 6 bases; unmatched junction nucleotides: 6. The germline gives CDR1 MNHNY, CDR2 SVGAGI (reference sequence). The CDR3 sequence: CASKTSASEQYF. The DNA of the CDR3 is TGTGCCAGCAAAACTAGCGCCTCCGAGCAGTACTTC.

This clone has just one count. V is TRBV7-9 and J is TRBJ2-5, with 10 bases matching TRBD1. Germline V gene sequence: CDR1 SEHNR, CDR2 FQNEAQ (reference sequence). The junction had 3 bases not matched to a gene; V was cut back by 3 bases and J by 5 bases. This CDR3 contains 14 residues. The CDR3 sequence is CASSFVDRGETQYF. The CDR3 region has the DNA TGTGCCAGCAGCTTTGTGGACAGGGGGGAGACCCAGTACTTC.

The chain links TRBV29-1 to TRBJ2-1; D might be TRBD1 (6 bases). The V end was cut by 0 bases, the J end by 2 bases, with 11 bases between. The CDR3 covers 15 residues. Germline assignment: CDR1 SQVTM and CDR2 ANQGSEA. The DNA for the CDR3 is TGCAGCGTTGAAGATCATAGGACAGCCTACAATGAGCAGTTCTTC. Residues: CSVEDHRTAYNEQFF.

In DNA, the CDR3 is TGTGCCAGCAGTTACTCGTCTAGCGTCGAGCAGTACTTC. As protein: CASSYSSSVEQYF. The chain links TRBV6-6 to TRBJ2-7, with D maybe TRBD2 (6 bases). V was shortened by 0 bases and J by 6 bases, with 9 bases between the two germline ends. The CDR3 has 13 amino acids. Germline-derived CDR1 and CDR2 are MNHNY and SVGAGI (reference sequence).